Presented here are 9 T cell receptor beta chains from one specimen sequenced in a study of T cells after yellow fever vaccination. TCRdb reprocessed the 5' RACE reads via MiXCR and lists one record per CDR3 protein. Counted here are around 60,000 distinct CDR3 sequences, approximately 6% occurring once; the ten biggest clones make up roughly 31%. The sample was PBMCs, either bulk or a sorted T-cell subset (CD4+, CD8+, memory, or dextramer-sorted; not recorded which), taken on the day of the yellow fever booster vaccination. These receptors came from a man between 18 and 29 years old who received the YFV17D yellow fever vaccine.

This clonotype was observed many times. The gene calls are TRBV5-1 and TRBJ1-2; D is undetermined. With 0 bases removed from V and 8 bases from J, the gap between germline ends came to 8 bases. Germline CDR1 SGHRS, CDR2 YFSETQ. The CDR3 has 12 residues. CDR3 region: CASSLAGEGYTF. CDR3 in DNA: TGCGCCAGCAGCTTGGCCGGAGAAGGCTACACCTTC. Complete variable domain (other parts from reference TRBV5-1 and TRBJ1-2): KAGVTQTPRYLIKTRGQQVTLSCSPISGHRSVSWYQQTPGQGLQFLFEYFSETQRNKGNFPGRFSGRQFSNSRSEMNVSTLELGDSALYLCASSLAGEGYTFGSGTRLTVV.

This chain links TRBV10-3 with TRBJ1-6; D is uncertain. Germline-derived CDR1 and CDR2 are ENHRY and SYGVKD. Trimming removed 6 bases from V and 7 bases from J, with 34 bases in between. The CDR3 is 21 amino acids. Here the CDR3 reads CAISLNRLSVSSTRENSPLHF. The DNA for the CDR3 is TGTGCCATCAGCCTCAACCGATTGTCTGTCTCATCCACGCGGGAAAATTCACCCCTCCACTTT.

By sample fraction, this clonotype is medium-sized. CDR3 amino acids: CASTGRRGAYEQYF. The DNA for the CDR3 is TGTGCCAGCACAGGCAGAAGGGGCGCCTACGAGCAGTACTTC. The chain employs TRBV12-3 or TRBV12-4 and TRBJ2-7; D is perhaps TRBD1 (5 bases). The CDR3 covers 14 residues. Trimming took 7 bases from V and 2 from J, leaving 15 bases between them.

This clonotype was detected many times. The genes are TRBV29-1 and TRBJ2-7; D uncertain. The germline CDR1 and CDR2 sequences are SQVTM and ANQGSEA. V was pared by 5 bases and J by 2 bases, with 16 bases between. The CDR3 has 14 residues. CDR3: CSVSPLTYPYEQYF. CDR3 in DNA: TGCAGCGTTTCCCCTTTGACATACCCCTACGAGCAGTACTTC.

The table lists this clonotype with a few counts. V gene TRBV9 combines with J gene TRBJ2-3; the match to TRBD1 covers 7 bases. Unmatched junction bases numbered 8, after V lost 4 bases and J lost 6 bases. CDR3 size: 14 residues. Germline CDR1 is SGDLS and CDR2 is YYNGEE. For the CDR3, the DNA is TGTGCCAGCAGCACAAGACAGGGTCCTGATACGCAGTATTTT. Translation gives CASSTRQGPDTQYF.

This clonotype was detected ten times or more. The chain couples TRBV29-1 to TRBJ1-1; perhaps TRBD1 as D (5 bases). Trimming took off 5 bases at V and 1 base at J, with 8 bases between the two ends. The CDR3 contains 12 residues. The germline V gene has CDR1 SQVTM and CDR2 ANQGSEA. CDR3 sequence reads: CSVRQQNTEAFF. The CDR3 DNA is TGCAGCGTTAGACAGCAGAACACTGAAGCTTTCTTT.

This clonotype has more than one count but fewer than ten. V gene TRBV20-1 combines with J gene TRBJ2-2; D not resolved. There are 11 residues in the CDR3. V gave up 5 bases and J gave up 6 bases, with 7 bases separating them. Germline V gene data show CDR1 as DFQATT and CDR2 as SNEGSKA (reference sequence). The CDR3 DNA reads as TGCAGTGCTGGCCCGGCCGGGGAGCTGTTTTTT. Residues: CSAGPAGELFF.

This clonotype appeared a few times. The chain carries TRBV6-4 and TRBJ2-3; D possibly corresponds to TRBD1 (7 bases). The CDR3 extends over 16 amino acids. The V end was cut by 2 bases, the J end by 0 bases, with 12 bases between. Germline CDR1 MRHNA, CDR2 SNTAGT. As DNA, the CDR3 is TGTGCCAGCAGTGACGCGGGACAGTCTAGCACAGATACGCAGTATTTT. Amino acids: CASSDAGQSSTDTQYF.

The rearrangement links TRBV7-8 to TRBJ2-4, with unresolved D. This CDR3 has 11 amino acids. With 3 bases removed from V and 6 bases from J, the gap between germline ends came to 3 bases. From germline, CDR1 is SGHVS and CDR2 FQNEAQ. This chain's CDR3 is CASSLTNIQYF. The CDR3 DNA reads TGTGCCAGCAGCTTGACAAACATTCAGTACTTC.